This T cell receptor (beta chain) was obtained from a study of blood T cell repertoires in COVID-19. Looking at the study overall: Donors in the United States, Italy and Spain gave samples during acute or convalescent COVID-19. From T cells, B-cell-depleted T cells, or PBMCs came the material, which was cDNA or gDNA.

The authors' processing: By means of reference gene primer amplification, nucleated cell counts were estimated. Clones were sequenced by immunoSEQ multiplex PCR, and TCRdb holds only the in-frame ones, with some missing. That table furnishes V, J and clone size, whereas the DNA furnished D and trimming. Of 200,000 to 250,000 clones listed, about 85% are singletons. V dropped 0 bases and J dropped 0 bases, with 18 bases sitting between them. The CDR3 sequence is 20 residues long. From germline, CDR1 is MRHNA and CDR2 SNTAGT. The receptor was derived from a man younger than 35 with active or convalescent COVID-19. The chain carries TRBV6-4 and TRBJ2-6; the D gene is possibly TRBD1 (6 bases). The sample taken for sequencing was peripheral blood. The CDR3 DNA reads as TGTGCCAGCAGTGACTCGAGTCAGACCAGGGGTCCCTCTGGGGCCAACGTCCTGACTTTC. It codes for CASSDSSQTRGPSGANVLTF.